Detailed here is one T cell receptor (beta chain). The antigen is unknown. The data were obtained in a study of beta chain features in type 1 diabetes. The whole isolated RNA underwent reverse transcription, so sequencing captured expressed TCRB transcripts. The table came from immunoSEQ multiplex PCR; TCRdb's copy has only in-frame clones and leaves some out. Of about half a million clones in the sample, 30% were seen once. The germline gives CDR1 SEHNR, CDR2 FQNEAQ (reference sequence). Trimming removed 4 bases at V and 0 bases at J, with 16 bases between. The CDR3 is 17 amino acids. Study outcomes and limitations: High TCR expression in some cells could lead to their over-representation in cDNA sequencing. The analysis here could not establish whether HLA type shapes TCRB rearrangement.

Material for sequencing was naive CD4+ T cells from blood. This chain uses TRBV7-9 with TRBJ2-4; D is ambiguous. This clonotype was sampled from a man aged 18 to 30 in good health. Here the CDR3 DNA reads TGTGCCAGCAGCTCCGGGTTCACTCTTTTAGCCAAAAACATTCAGTACTTC. Encoded protein: CASSSGFTLLAKNIQYF.